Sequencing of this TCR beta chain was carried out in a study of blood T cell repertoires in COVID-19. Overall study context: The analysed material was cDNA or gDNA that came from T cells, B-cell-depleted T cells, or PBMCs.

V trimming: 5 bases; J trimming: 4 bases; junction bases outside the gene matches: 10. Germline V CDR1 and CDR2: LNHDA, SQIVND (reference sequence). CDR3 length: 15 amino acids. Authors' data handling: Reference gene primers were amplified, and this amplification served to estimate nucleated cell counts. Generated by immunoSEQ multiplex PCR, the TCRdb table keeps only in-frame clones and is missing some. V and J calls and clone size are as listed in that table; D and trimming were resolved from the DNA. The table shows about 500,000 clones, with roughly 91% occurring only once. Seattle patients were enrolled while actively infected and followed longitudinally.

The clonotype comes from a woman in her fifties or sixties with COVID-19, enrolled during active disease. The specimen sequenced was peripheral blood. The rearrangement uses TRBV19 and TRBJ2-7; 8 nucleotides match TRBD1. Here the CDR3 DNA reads TGTGCCAGTAGTCTCATCGGGACAGGTCTTTACGAGCAGTACTTC. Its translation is CASSLIGTGLYEQYF.